Shown below are 10 T cell receptor beta chains from a single sample sequenced in a study of blood T cell repertoires in COVID-19. This table comes from immunoSEQ multiplex PCR, and its TCRdb copy is limited to in-frame clones, with some not included. The repertoire holds some 280,000 clones, with 75% to 90% as singletons. The sequenced material came from peripheral blood. All receptors come from an older woman with acute or convalescent COVID-19.

The DNA of the CDR3 is TGTGCCAGCAGTCGATTGCTAGCTACTACTAGCACAGATACGCAGTATTTT. Protein product: CASSRLLATTSTDTQYF. The chain couples TRBV28 to TRBJ2-3, with D possibly TRBD2 on 5 matching bases. This CDR3 spans 17 amino acids. Germline V CDR1 and CDR2: MDHEN, SYDVKM. Trimming removed 5 bases at V and 0 bases at J, with 18 bases between.

CDR3 coding DNA: TGTGCCAGCAGTCAGGCCACCGGGGAGCTGTTTTTT. Encoded protein: CASSQATGELFF. This sequence joins TRBV4-2 and TRBJ2-2; D remains ambiguous. In germline, CDR1 is LGHNA, CDR2 YNFKEQ. This CDR3 is built from 12 residues. V lost 6 bases, J lost 4 bases, and 6 bases lay in between.

The J gene is TRBJ2-1, the V gene TRBV5-6, with 9 positions matching TRBD2. Trimming cost V 4 bases and J 3 bases; bases outside gene matches: 11. The CDR3 is made up of 17 amino acids. Germline V gene data show CDR1 as SGHDT and CDR2 as YYEEEE. In nucleotides, the CDR3 is TGTGCCAGCAGCCTCCGACTAGCGGTATGGGTCTACAATGAGCAGTTCTTC. This translates into CASSLRLAVWVYNEQFF.

This chain connects TRBV7-9 to TRBJ2-1; no firm D call. Between the trimmed V and J ends, which lost 1 base and 8 bases, there was a span of 12 bases. Germline loops: CDR1 SEHNR, CDR2 FQNEAQ (reference sequence). The CDR3 runs to 14 residues. The CDR3 sequence is CASSLVALLHEQFF. The CDR3 DNA follows: TGTGCCAGCAGCTTAGTAGCTCTGTTGCATGAGCAGTTCTTC. The variable domain in full, with the rest retrieved from reference TRBV7-9 and TRBJ2-1, is DTGVSQNPRHKITKRGQNVTFRCDPISEHNRLYWYRQTLGQGPEFLTYFQNEAQLEKSRLLSDRFSAERPKGSFSTLEIQRTEQGDSAMYLCASSLVALLHEQFFGPGTRLTVL.

This chain uses TRBV12-5 with TRBJ2-1, with 12 bases matching TRBD2. The junction had 3 bases not matched to a gene; V was cut back by 3 bases and J by 6 bases. The CDR3 contains 15 residues. Germline loops: CDR1 LGHNT, CDR2 FRNRAP. This CDR3 reads CASGFGLAGINEQFF. In DNA form, the CDR3 reads TGTGCTAGTGGTTTTGGACTAGCGGGAATCAATGAGCAGTTCTTC.

The rearrangement uses TRBV5-1 and TRBJ1-2; maybe TRBD1 (5 bases). V lost 2 bases and J 5 bases, leaving 10 bases between the germline ends. There are 13 residues in the CDR3. CDR1 and CDR2 from the germline V gene are SGHRS and YFSETQ. The CDR3 region has the DNA TGCGCCAGCAGCTTAGACAGCGGGTATGGCTACACCTTC. Its translation is CASSLDSGYGYTF.

This clone was counted many times. The chain joins TRBV2 to TRBJ2-1; TRBD2 aligns across 7 bases. The CDR3 totals 15 residues. The J segment lost 9 bases and the V segment lost 2 bases, leaving 10 bases of the junction unmatched. Germline values: CDR1 SNHLY, CDR2 FYNNEI. The CDR3 sequence: CASSEIGLENGEQFF. Written as DNA, the CDR3 is TGTGCCAGCAGTGAAATTGGACTAGAGAACGGTGAGCAGTTCTTC.

The CDR3 loop reads CASSPLRSTSGNTIYF. The CDR3 DNA follows: TGTGCCAGCAGCCCCCTTAGAAGCACCTCTGGAAACACCATATATTTT. The genes are TRBV3-1 (or the pseudogene TRBV3-2) and TRBJ1-3; D gene ambiguous. The germline V gene encodes CDR1 LGHDT and CDR2 YNNKEL (reference sequence). This CDR3 has 16 amino acids. V lost 4 bases to trimming and J lost 0 bases, with 13 bases between them.

CDR3 residues: CASSRRQGRLDEQFF. The CDR3 nucleotides are TGTGCCAGCAGCCGCCGACAGGGGCGCTTGGATGAGCAGTTCTTC. The chain has TRBV11-3 and TRBJ2-1; TRBD1 matches 8 bases. Per germline, CDR1 SGHNT and CDR2 YENEEA. CDR3 length: 15 amino acids. V shed 5 bases and J 8 bases; nucleotides not matched to a gene: 11.

V is TRBV7-9 and J is TRBJ1-3, with D unclear. The germline V and J ends were trimmed by 5 bases and 8 bases, with 7 bases remaining between them. The germline CDR1 and CDR2 sequences are SEHNR and FQNEAQ (reference sequence). This CDR3 has 11 residues. CDR3 coding DNA: TGTGCCAGCAGCCCGCCGGACACCATATATTTT. This translates into CASSPPDTIYF.